One sample yielded the 4 T cell receptor beta chains listed below, sequenced in a study of cytomegalovirus exposure and HLA in healthy donors. Primers: 60 Vbeta forward and 13 Jbeta reverse. The data were produced by immunoSEQ multiplex PCR, yet TCRdb's version contains in-frame clones alone and is incomplete. The table lists around 53,000 clones, about 73% of them singletons. Sequencing used PBMCs. Receptors were obtained from a man aged 18-30 years in good health and CMV-seronegative.

The chain employs TRBV7-2 and TRBJ2-3; possible D gene TRBD2, 5 bases. CDR3 size: 14 residues. The V gene lost 5 bases and the J gene lost 6 bases, with 15 bases spanning the gap. Per germline, CDR1 SGHTA and CDR2 FQGNSA. CDR3 DNA sequence: TGTGCCAGCAGCCAAGAGGGTATCTGGGATACGCAGTATTTT. It codes for CASSQEGIWDTQYF.

The V gene is TRBV6-5, the J gene TRBJ2-7; maybe TRBD1 (6 bases). There are 14 residues in the CDR3. CDR1 and CDR2 from the germline V gene are MNHEY and SVGAGI. V lost 4 bases, J lost 3 bases, and 13 bases lay in between. For the CDR3, the DNA is TGTGCCAGCAGTTTCAGGGGACCGGGCTACGAGCAGTACTTC. The encoded protein is CASSFRGPGYEQYF.

This chain links TRBV28 with TRBJ2-7; D perhaps matches TRBD2 (5 bases). CDR1 MDHEN and CDR2 SYDVKM come from the germline V gene. V was trimmed by 5 bases and J by 9 bases, leaving 11 bases between them. The CDR3 is 11 amino acids. CDR3 nucleotides: TGTGCCAGCAGTCCCGGGGAAGGGCAGTACTTC. It codes for CASSPGEGQYF.

V and J are TRBV2 and TRBJ2-6, with 8 bases identical to TRBD1. V dropped 7 bases and J dropped 0; count of bases not matched to a gene: 8. The CDR3 extends over 17 amino acids. Germline assignment: CDR1 SNHLY and CDR2 FYNNEI. Written as DNA, the CDR3 is TGTGCCAGCAAACGGACAGGGCCCTTCTCTGGGGCCAACGTCCTGACTTTC. This encodes CASKRTGPFSGANVLTF.